The entry below gives a single T cell receptor beta chain sequence along with its context. The CDR3 end is not reached by the read, which stops 3 residues before it; the germline J gene fills it in. The sample comes from a study of Tregs in tolerant kidney transplant recipients. The method was immunoSEQ multiplex PCR; TCRdb's version includes in-frame clones alone and lacks a portion of them. This table holds roughly 48,000 clones. CDR1 DFQATT and CDR2 SNEGSKA come from the germline V gene (reference sequence). Losses at the gene ends were 5 bases for V and 8 bases for J; bases not matched to a gene: 13. The CDR3 spans 16 residues.

Sequencing used CD4+ T cells from blood, obtained before the transplant. This TCR derives from a human donor who received a combined kidney and bone marrow transplant. V and J are TRBV20-1 and TRBJ2-1; 12 bases are shared with TRBD2. The sequenced CDR3 bases are TGCAGTGCTTTAGCGGGACTAGCGGGCCCCCGGGATGAG. It encodes CSALAGLAGPRDE. The complete CDR3 sequence is CSALAGLAGPRDEQFF.